A selection of T cell receptor beta chains follows, all from one sample in a study of CD8+ T cells in alopecia areata. Sequencing was performed with immunoSEQ multiplex PCR; in TCRdb, only in-frame clones are kept and a portion is missing. The sample shows approximately 180,000 clones, around 63% of them seen only once. This material consisted of CD4+ T cells sorted from blood, taken at week 0. Receptor source: a human donor with alopecia areata. Each CDR3 is given with its conserved first and last residue. D genes are given only for firm matches. Only part of the rows carry a size: once, few, many, or a class if the clone is expanded.

cdr3_length,clone_size,v_call,j_call,d_call,cdr3_aa,cdr3_nt
15,-,TRBV13,TRBJ2-7,-,CASSNYRDGSYEQYF,TGTGCCAGCAGCAACTACCGGGACGGATCCTACGAGCAGTACTTC
12,-,TRBV29-1,TRBJ2-4,-,CSVEAGVNIQYF,TGCAGCGTTGAAGCTGGGGTGAACATTCAGTACTTC
19,-,TRBV4-3,TRBJ2-1,-,CASSQGFLTRQHLGNEQFF,TGCGCCAGCAGCCAAGGCTTCCTTACCCGACAGCATCTTGGGAATGAGCAGTTCTTC
13,once,TRBV4-3,TRBJ1-2,-,CASSQDRNYGYTF,TGCGCCAGCAGCCAGGACAGAAACTATGGCTACACCTTC
13,-,TRBV29-1,TRBJ1-4,-,CSVGGDTNEKLFF,TGCAGCGTTGGGGGGGACACCAATGAAAAACTGTTTTTT
15,-,TRBV11-2,TRBJ2-2,-,CASSFGTANTGELFF,TGTGCCAGCAGCTTTGGGACGGCGAACACCGGGGAGCTGTTTTTT
16,-,TRBV7-2,TRBJ1-5,TRBD1,CASSPGTGSLNQPQHF,TGTGCCAGCAGCCCCGGGACAGGGAGCCTCAATCAGCCCCAGCATTTT
16,few,TRBV4-3,TRBJ2-7,-,CASSQDRTAYSYEQYF,TGCGCCAGCAGCCAAGATAGGACAGCCTACTCCTACGAGCAGTACTTC
11,-,TRBV7-8,TRBJ2-1,-,CASSPDWEQFF,TGTGCCAGCAGCCCGGATTGGGAGCAGTTCTTC
15,few,TRBV30,TRBJ1-1,TRBD1,CAWSAPGQSNTEAFF,TGTGCCTGGAGTGCACCGGGACAGTCGAACACTGAAGCTTTCTTT
14,few,TRBV7-7,TRBJ2-3,-,CASSLGGFTDTQYF,TGTGCCAGCAGCTTGGGAGGATTCACAGATACGCAGTATTTT
16,-,TRBV30,TRBJ1-5,TRBD1,CAWSVKGQGANQPQHF,TGTGCCTGGAGTGTTAAGGGACAGGGGGCGAATCAGCCCCAGCATTTT
14,-,TRBV29-1,TRBJ2-7,TRBD1,CSVEGTGGTYEQYF,TGCAGCGTGGAAGGGACAGGGGGGACCTACGAGCAGTACTTC
20,once,TRBV15,TRBJ2-5,TRBD1,CATSRGGTGDRTGYQETQYF,TGTGCCACCAGCAGAGGAGGGACAGGGGATCGGACAGGTTACCAAGAGACCCAGTACTTC
13,-,TRBV5-1,TRBJ2-7,-,CASSLMGTYEQYF,TGCGCCAGCAGCTTGATGGGCACCTACGAGCAGTACTTC
16,-,TRBV4-3,TRBJ2-2,-,CASSPRVTPSTGELFF,TGCGCCAGCAGCCCACGAGTTACCCCGAGCACCGGGGAGCTGTTTTTT
13,-,TRBV6-1,TRBJ2-7,TRBD2,CASSDSGTYEQYF,TGTGCCAGCAGTGATAGCGGGACCTACGAGCAGTACTTC
14,many,TRBV11-2,TRBJ2-7,TRBD1,CASSSTGGPYEQYF,TGTGCCAGCAGCTCGACAGGGGGCCCCTACGAGCAGTACTTC
15,-,TRBV2,TRBJ2-6,-,CASSFDSSGANVLTF,TGTGCCAGCAGTTTTGACAGCTCTGGGGCCAACGTCCTGACTTTC
11,-,TRBV20-1,TRBJ1-1,-,CSARDPTEAFF,TGCAGTGCTAGAGATCCCACTGAAGCTTTCTTT
13,-,TRBV6-4,TRBJ2-5,-,CASSDNLGETQYF,TGTGCCAGCAGTGACAACTTAGGGGAGACCCAGTACTTC
15,-,TRBV29-1,TRBJ2-2,TRBD2,CSVAEGLANTGELFF,TGCAGCGTTGCCGAGGGACTAGCGAACACCGGGGAGCTGTTTTTT
13,-,TRBV27,TRBJ2-6,-,CASKNSGANVLTF,TGTGCCAGCAAAAATTCTGGGGCCAACGTCCTGACTTTC
16,few,TRBV5-6,TRBJ2-2,TRBD1,CASSLLQGVKAGELFF,TGTGCCAGCAGCTTGCTGCAGGGGGTAAAAGCCGGGGAGCTGTTTTTT
15,few,TRBV18,TRBJ1-1,-,CASSPSSQWGTEAFF,TGTGCCAGCTCACCTTCGTCCCAATGGGGCACTGAAGCTTTCTTT
16,once,TRBV5-1,TRBJ2-7,TRBD1,CASSPNRDSNTYEQYF,TGCGCCAGCAGCCCAAACCGGGACAGCAACACCTACGAGCAGTACTTC
14,-,TRBV7-8,TRBJ2-3,-,CASSAKPITDTQYF,TGTGCCAGCAGCGCGAAACCGATCACAGATACGCAGTATTTT
13,-,TRBV5-1,TRBJ2-5,-,CASSFGSQETQYF,TGCGCCAGCAGCTTTGGATCCCAAGAGACCCAGTACTTC
15,-,TRBV30,TRBJ2-5,TRBD2,CAWIAGLASKETQYF,TGTGCCTGGATTGCAGGACTAGCGAGTAAAGAGACCCAGTACTTC
14,once,TRBV5-1,TRBJ2-1,-,CASSRGGSANEQFF,TGCGCCAGCAGTCGGGGAGGATCGGCCAATGAGCAGTTCTTC
11,-,TRBV9,TRBJ2-1,-,CASSVANEQFF,TGTGCCAGCAGCGTAGCCAATGAGCAGTTCTTC
13,few,TRBV30,TRBJ1-2,-,CAWKGAGDYGYTF,TGTGCCTGGAAAGGGGCAGGAGATTATGGCTACACCTTC
13,-,TRBV9,TRBJ1-5,-,CASSRGGFQPQHF,TGTGCCAGCAGCAGGGGAGGGTTCCAGCCCCAGCATTTT
14,-,TRBV10-3,TRBJ2-7,-,CASNTAGSSYEQYF,TGTGCCAGCAACACGGCGGGGAGCTCCTACGAGCAGTACTTC
11,-,TRBV20-1,TRBJ2-7,-,CSARVRHEQYF,TGCAGTGCTAGAGTTAGGCACGAGCAGTACTTC
13,few,TRBV5-6,TRBJ2-1,-,CASSLGYYNEQFF,TGTGCCAGCAGCTTGGGTTACTACAATGAGCAGTTCTTC
11,few,TRBV6-5,TRBJ2-1,-,CASSYVGEQFF,TGTGCCAGCAGTTACGTCGGTGAGCAGTTCTTC
15,-,TRBV5-1,TRBJ2-3,-,CASSLTGKNLESQYF,TGCGCCAGCAGCTTGACAGGGAAAAACCTTGAGTCGCAGTATTTT
14,few,TRBV5-1,TRBJ2-6,-,CASSFPGRANVLTF,TGCGCCAGCAGCTTCCCTGGACGGGCCAACGTCCTGACTTTC
11,-,TRBV20-1,TRBJ2-3,-,CSASRADTQYF,TGCAGTGCTAGCCGGGCAGATACGCAGTATTTT
12,-,TRBV15,TRBJ1-2,-,CASSEGRDGYTF,TGTGCCTCCTCGGAGGGGAGGGATGGCTACACCTTC